The rows below give T cell receptor beta chains drawn from one sample of a study of T cell responses to AZD1222 COVID-19 vaccine. Generated by immunoSEQ multiplex PCR, the TCRdb table keeps only in-frame clones and is missing some. The sample carries about 130,000 clones, 88% recorded once. This sample comprised peripheral blood, obtained on day 0 of AZD1222 vaccination. Receptors originate from an adult in good health. CDR3s include the opening cysteine and the closing phenylalanine or tryptophan. The D gene is left open where the match is weak. A row's size may be missing; if present it is once, few, many or a size class.

TRBV19,once,NA,TRBJ2-2,CATRVPNTGELFF,TGTGCCACAAGAGTACCCAACACCGGGGAGCTGTTTTTT
TRBV2,NA,NA,TRBJ1-5,CASSLGGTPIKQPQHF,TGTGCCAGCAGTTTAGGCGGGACCCCTATCAAGCAGCCCCAGCATTTT
TRBV10-3,NA,NA,TRBJ1-5,CAISESSAGRPQHF,TGTGCCATCAGTGAGTCGTCCGCCGGGAGGCCCCAGCATTTT
TRBV5-1,NA,NA,TRBJ1-1,CASSSAQGFGLSSDTEAFF,TGCGCCAGCAGCTCTGCACAAGGGTTCGGTTTATCGTCCGACACTGAAGCTTTCTTT
TRBV7-2,NA,NA,TRBJ2-1,CASSFFGVHQDEQFF,TGTGCCAGCAGCTTTTTCGGTGTTCATCAGGATGAGCAGTTCTTC
TRBV5-1,NA,NA,TRBJ1-3,CASSLGAGSGNTIYF,TGCGCCAGCAGCTTGGGGGCAGGGTCTGGAAACACCATATATTTT
TRBV10-3,NA,NA,TRBJ1-1,CAIKDGSEAFF,TGTGCCATCAAGGATGGGTCTGAAGCTTTCTTT
TRBV28,few,TRBD1,TRBJ2-2,CASSLGDSTGELFF,TGTGCCAGCAGTTTAGGGGACAGCACCGGGGAGCTGTTTTTT
TRBV5-1,NA,NA,TRBJ2-7,CASRLQGISTYEQYF,TGCGCCAGCAGACTCCAGGGTATTTCGACCTACGAGCAGTACTTC
TRBV3-1/TRBV3-2,NA,NA,TRBJ2-5,CASRGAGETQYF,TGTGCCAGCAGGGGGGCCGGAGAGACCCAGTACTTC
TRBV24-1,NA,TRBD1,TRBJ2-2,CATSVGTGKAGELFF,TGTGCCACCAGTGTAGGGACAGGGAAGGCCGGGGAGCTGTTTTTT
TRBV6-2/TRBV6-3,NA,NA,TRBJ2-1,CASSYSASIAYNEQFF,TGTGCCAGCAGTTACTCGGCTAGCATAGCCTACAATGAGCAGTTCTTC
TRBV24-1,NA,TRBD1,TRBJ2-2,CATLGQGGTGELFF,TGTGCCACCCTCGGACAGGGGGGAACCGGGGAGCTGTTTTTT
TRBV10-3,many,NA,TRBJ1-6,CATQLGGSPLHF,TGTGCCACCCAACTAGGGGGATCACCCCTCCACTTT
TRBV7-2,NA,TRBD1,TRBJ1-4,CASSLTGPTNEKLFF,TGTGCCAGCAGCCTGACAGGGCCAACTAATGAAAAACTGTTTTTT
TRBV28,NA,NA,TRBJ1-5,CASSEGGQTSNQPQHF,TGTGCCAGCAGTGAAGGAGGACAGACGAGCAATCAGCCCCAGCATTTT
TRBV28,NA,TRBD1,TRBJ1-6,CASSYTDRPNSPLHF,TGTGCCAGCAGTTACACGGACAGGCCAAATTCACCCCTCCACTTT
TRBV29-1,few,NA,TRBJ1-1,CSVELRQSAFF,TGCAGCGTTGAACTGCGACAGTCAGCTTTCTTT
TRBV28,NA,TRBD1,TRBJ1-1,CASSPSTGKTEAFF,TGTGCCAGCAGCCCGTCGACAGGGAAGACTGAAGCTTTCTTT
TRBV12-5,NA,TRBD1,TRBJ2-1,CASGPPRDRGDKEQFF,TGTGCTAGTGGTCCGCCCCGGGACAGGGGCGATAAGGAGCAGTTCTTC